The text below deals with one T cell receptor (beta chain). TCRdb's copy holds only in-frame clones and misses some; the assay was immunoSEQ multiplex PCR. Found here are 500,000 to 850,000 clones, about 87% of them singletons; the top ten hold under 0.01%. This sample was taken from a study of shared T cell receptors in the human thymus. V was clipped by 8 bases and J by 0 bases, with 14 bases between them. Germline V lookup: CDR1 MDHEN, CDR2 SYDVKM. This CDR3 region has 15 residues. In addition, the sample was reused for a study of human thymus T cells. This second study says: Surgeons resected thymus tissue during corrective heart surgery.

This clonotype was sampled from a boy younger than two with a congenital heart defect. The V gene is TRBV28, the J gene TRBJ1-5; D possibly corresponds to TRBD1 (5 bases). Sequenced material: thymocytes. CDR3: CASGFRVYSNQPQHF. The CDR3 coding sequence is TGTGCCAGCGGATTCAGGGTTTATAGCAATCAGCCCCAGCATTTT.